The source of this TCR beta chain is a study of control samples from healthy donors and cancer patients. Produced via immunoSEQ multiplex PCR; TCRdb's table is partial and in-frame only. Altogether approximately 60,000 clones are present, 90% being singletons, with the ten largest covering over 1%. The V and J ends lost 4 bases and 3 bases respectively, with 4 bases between them. Per the germline V gene, CDR1 is DFQATT and CDR2 is SNEGSKA (reference sequence). The CDR3 has 11 residues. The chain recombines TRBV20-1 with TRBJ2-1; D uncertain. This sequence was found in a woman between 50 and 59 years old with colorectal cancer. Sample: PBMCs. CDR3 loop: CSANFYNEQFF. The CDR3 DNA follows: TGCAGTGCTAATTTCTACAATGAGCAGTTCTTC.